The 9 T cell receptor beta chains presented below share a single source sample, sequenced in a study of cytomegalovirus exposure and HLA in healthy donors. This table comes from immunoSEQ multiplex PCR, and its TCRdb copy is limited to in-frame clones, with some not included. The sample records about 160,000 clones, about 90% being singletons. The specimen sequenced was PBMCs. The receptors come from a woman aged 18-35 years in good health and CMV-seropositive.

The chain couples TRBV6-1 to TRBJ2-1; TRBD2 matches at 8 bases. Per germline, CDR1 MNHNS and CDR2 SASEGT. With 2 bases clipped from V and 2 bases from J, the junction kept 2 bases outside the gene matches. The length of the CDR3 is 15 residues. The chain's CDR3 is CASSETGLAYNEQFF. CDR3 DNA: TGTGCCAGCAGTGAAACGGGACTAGCCTACAATGAGCAGTTCTTC.

The rearrangement uses TRBV9 and TRBJ1-1, with D perhaps TRBD1 (5 bases). CDR1 SGDLS and CDR2 YYNGEE come from the germline V gene. This CDR3 region has 13 residues. V was clipped by 0 bases and J by 7 bases, with 10 bases between them. CDR3 amino acids: CASSVVPDNEAFF. CDR3 sequence (DNA): TGTGCCAGCAGCGTAGTACCGGACAATGAAGCTTTCTTT. Full variable domain (outside the CDR3, taken from reference TRBV9 and TRBJ1-1): DSGVTQTPKHLITATGQRVTLRCSPRSGDLSVYWYQQSLDQGLQFLIQYYNGEERAKGNILERFSAQQFPDLHSELNLSSLELGDSALYFCASSVVPDNEAFFGQGTRLTVV.

The J gene is TRBJ2-1, the V gene TRBV11-2; 11 bases map to TRBD2. The CDR3 is made up of 16 amino acids. V gave up 3 bases and J gave up 9 bases; unmatched junction bases: 10. Looked up from germline, CDR1 is SGHAT and CDR2 is FQNNGV. The CDR3 DNA follows: TGTGCCAGCAGCTTTCCCCTAGCGGGAGGCCGGGGTGAGCAGTTCTTC. Translating it yields CASSFPLAGGRGEQFF.

In its sample, this clone was seen once. This chain joins TRBV5-4 and TRBJ2-2, with D perhaps TRBD2 (5 bases). Trimming removed 4 bases at V and 7 bases at J, with 14 bases between. The CDR3 totals 14 residues. Germline-derived CDR1 and CDR2 are SGHNT and YYREEE (reference sequence). For the CDR3, the DNA is TGTGCCAGCAGCGCGAATGGAGGAATCGGGGAGCTGTTTTTT. Translating it yields CASSANGGIGELFF.

The V call is TRBV27, the J call TRBJ2-7, with 10 bases fitting TRBD1. This CDR3 comprises 14 residues. Germline V CDR1 and CDR2: MNHEY, SMNVEV (reference sequence). V shed 5 bases and J 6 bases; nucleotides not matched to a gene: 7. In DNA, the CDR3 is TGTGCCAGCAGTCTGTCGGGGACAGGGGTCGAGCAGTACTTC. Translated: CASSLSGTGVEQYF.

The chain couples TRBV5-4 to TRBJ1-4, with TRBD1 as a possible D gene (5 bases). This CDR3 contains 14 residues. Germline CDR1 and CDR2: SGHNT and YYREEE (reference sequence). Trimming pared 0 bases from V and 8 bases from J, leaving 11 bases between. CDR3 DNA: TGTGCCAGCAGCTTGGGTCGCTGGGGCGAAAAACTGTTTTTT. This codes for CASSLGRWGEKLFF.

This clone has a handful of counts. The V call is TRBV9, the J call TRBJ1-1; 9 positions match TRBD1. Trimming removed 5 bases from V and 1 base from J; junction bases left unmatched: 6. The CDR3 has 15 amino acids. In germline, CDR1 is SGDLS, CDR2 YYNGEE. The CDR3 loop reads CASSTGGDWNTEAFF. CDR3 bases: TGTGCCAGCAGTACAGGGGGCGATTGGAACACTGAAGCTTTCTTT.

The chain carries TRBV29-1 and TRBJ2-3; D not resolved. The germline gives CDR1 SQVTM, CDR2 ANQGSEA. Trimming took off 2 bases at V and 3 bases at J, with 6 bases between the two ends. The CDR3 length is 12 residues. This CDR3 reads CSVEIGTDTQYF. CDR3 nucleotide sequence: TGCAGCGTTGAAATCGGGACAGATACGCAGTATTTT.

The chain is built from TRBV30 and TRBJ2-7; 7 nucleotides align to TRBD1. The V gene end was trimmed by 0 bases and the J gene end by 0 bases; junction bases not matched to a gene: 8. CDR1 and CDR2 (germline): GTSNPN, SVGIG (reference sequence). The CDR3 is made up of 16 amino acids. CDR3 DNA sequence: TGTGCCTGGAGTGTACCCGGACAGGTAAGCTCCTACGAGCAGTACTTC. This encodes CAWSVPGQVSSYEQYF.